These 14 T cell receptor beta chains came from one sample sequenced in a study of blood T cells in healthy people across ages. With a J-beta primer mix and a sample-barcoded 5' primer, a second PCR ran about 7 to 12 cycles. Each CDR3 protein gets one entry after TCRdb re-called the 5' RACE reads with MiXCR. The data contain 1.2 million to 1.5 million distinct CDR3 sequences, 55% to 75% of them singletons. The sample consisted of blood. These receptors all come from a man aged 18 to 29 in good health.

This clonotype has only a few counts. The genes are TRBV7-9 and TRBJ2-3, with unresolved D. The CDR3 consists of 12 residues. The V end lost 6 bases, the J end lost 2 bases, and 6 bases lay between the germline ends. Looked up from germline, CDR1 is SEHNR and CDR2 is FQNEAQ (reference sequence). This CDR3 is CASSENTDTQYF. Written as DNA, the CDR3 is TGTGCCAGCAGTGAAAACACAGATACGCAGTATTTT.

The sample holds one count of this clonotype. V gene TRBV5-4 combines with J gene TRBJ1-6; D gene ambiguous. Trimming removed 4 bases from V and 10 bases from J, with 12 bases in between. The CDR3 length is 13 residues. Germline V CDR1 and CDR2: SGHNT, YYREEE (reference sequence). The CDR3 region has the DNA TGTGCCAGCAGCACGAAAACGGACTCACCCCTCCACTTT. Translating it yields CASSTKTDSPLHF. Filled out from reference TRBV5-4 and TRBJ1-6, the complete variable domain reads ETGVTQSPTHLIKTRGQQVTLRCSSQSGHNTVSWYQQALGQGPQFIFQYYREEENGRGNFPPRFSGLQFPNYSSELNVNALELDDSALYLCASSTKTDSPLHFGNGTRLTVT.

This clonotype was observed a handful of times. The chain couples TRBV7-9 to TRBJ2-1, with D perhaps being TRBD1 or TRBD2 (5 bases each). With 8 bases removed from V and 7 bases from J, the gap between germline ends came to 18 bases. Germline lookup yields CDR1 SEHNR and CDR2 FQNEAQ (reference sequence). CDR3 length equals 14 residues. The CDR3 coding sequence is TGTGCCAGCGCCACGGGACCAGAGGGGAATGAGCAGTTCTTC. Translating it yields CASATGPEGNEQFF.

The genes are TRBV6-2 or TRBV6-3 and TRBJ1-1; D uncertain. This CDR3 region has 13 residues. Germline lookup yields CDR1 MNHEY and CDR2 SVGEGT. The V gene lost 8 bases and the J gene lost 6 bases, with 16 bases spanning the gap. The CDR3 region is CASRSEGLAEAFF. In DNA form, the CDR3 reads TGTGCCAGCCGGTCGGAGGGATTAGCTGAAGCTTTCTTT.

J is TRBJ2-2 and V is TRBV2; possible D gene TRBD1, 5 bases. Germline V CDR1 and CDR2: SNHLY, FYNNEI. V dropped 2 bases and J dropped 3 bases, with 7 bases sitting between them. The CDR3 covers 14 residues. CDR3 region: CASSESGHTGELFF. The CDR3 coding sequence is TGTGCCAGCAGTGAATCAGGGCACACCGGGGAGCTGTTTTTT.

The V and J genes are TRBV29-1 and TRBJ2-7, with D possibly TRBD2 on 6 matching bases. CDR1 SQVTM and CDR2 ANQGSEA come from the germline V gene. The CDR3 extends over 14 amino acids. For the CDR3, the DNA is TGCAGTTCCTCCGGGGGAGTCTTGGGCTACGAGCAGTACTTC. Translated, it gives CSSSGGVLGYEQYF.

V gene TRBV7-2 combines with J gene TRBJ1-4, with D unresolved. The germline V and J ends were trimmed by 4 bases and 5 bases, with 14 bases remaining between them. The V gene's germline CDR1 is SGHTA and CDR2 FQGNSA. The CDR3 contains 15 residues. For the CDR3, the DNA is TGTGCCAGCAGCTACCAGTGGTGGGCAAATGAAAAACTGTTTTTT. This encodes CASSYQWWANEKLFF.

The chain joins TRBV7-6 to TRBJ2-7; D unclear. Looked up from germline, CDR1 is SGHVS and CDR2 is FNYEAQ. The CDR3 spans 16 residues. V was pared by 5 bases and J by 0 bases, with 17 bases between. CDR3 sequence reads: CASSTPTSGPSYEQYF. CDR3 in DNA: TGTGCCAGCAGCACCCCGACCTCCGGCCCCTCCTACGAGCAGTACTTC.

This clonotype has only a few counts. The chain is built from TRBV10-3 and TRBJ2-5; 9 positions match TRBD1. Looked up from germline, CDR1 is ENHRY and CDR2 is SYGVKD. The J segment lost 3 bases and the V segment lost 4 bases, leaving 3 bases of the junction unmatched. The CDR3 extends over 14 amino acids. CDR3 amino acids: CAISGGQGKETQYF. CDR3 nucleotide sequence: TGTGCCATCAGTGGCGGACAGGGGAAAGAGACCCAGTACTTC.

The genes are TRBV6-5 and TRBJ1-2, with D possibly being TRBD1 (5 bases). Germline V CDR1 and CDR2: MNHEY, SVGAGI. The CDR3 contains 14 residues. V lost 0 bases and J 1 base, leaving 6 bases between the germline ends. CDR3 sequence: CASSYSTVNYGYTF. The CDR3 DNA reads TGTGCCAGCAGTTACTCGACAGTTAACTATGGCTACACCTTC.

This chain connects TRBV10-3 to TRBJ2-2; a possible D gene is TRBD1 (5 bases). This CDR3 comprises 15 residues. V lost 0 bases to trimming and J lost 5 bases, with 10 bases between them. CDR1 is ENHRY, CDR2 SYGVKD, per germline. CDR3 sequence reads: CAISESQGWTGELFF. The CDR3 DNA reads TGTGCCATCAGTGAGTCCCAGGGATGGACCGGGGAGCTGTTTTTT.

This chain links TRBV18 with TRBJ1-4; D call uncertain. CDR3 length: 16 amino acids. In germline, CDR1 is KGHSH, CDR2 LQKENI. The V and J ends lost 3 bases and 0 bases respectively, with 11 bases between them. The DNA of the CDR3 is TGTGCCAGCTCACCGAGAATAGCAGCAACTAATGAAAAACTGTTTTTT. This codes for CASSPRIAATNEKLFF.

CDR3 DNA: TGTGCCAGCAGCCAAGAATTGACCACTGAAGCTTTCTTT. This encodes CASSQELTTEAFF. V and J are TRBV14 and TRBJ1-1; D not resolved. Germline V gene sequence: CDR1 SGHDN, CDR2 FVKESK. The CDR3 covers 13 residues. Trimming stripped 0 bases from V and 4 bases from J, with 6 bases between.

This clonotype was counted only a few times. The gene calls are TRBV7-9 and TRBJ1-2, with TRBD1 matching 9 bases. The V gene end was trimmed by 2 bases and the J gene end by 8 bases; junction bases not matched to a gene: 6. Germline V gene sequence: CDR1 SEHNR, CDR2 FQNEAQ (reference sequence). This CDR3 is built from 14 residues. Here the CDR3 reads CASSLTGTGPGYTF. In nucleotides, the CDR3 is TGTGCCAGCAGCTTAACGGGGACAGGGCCGGGCTACACCTTC.